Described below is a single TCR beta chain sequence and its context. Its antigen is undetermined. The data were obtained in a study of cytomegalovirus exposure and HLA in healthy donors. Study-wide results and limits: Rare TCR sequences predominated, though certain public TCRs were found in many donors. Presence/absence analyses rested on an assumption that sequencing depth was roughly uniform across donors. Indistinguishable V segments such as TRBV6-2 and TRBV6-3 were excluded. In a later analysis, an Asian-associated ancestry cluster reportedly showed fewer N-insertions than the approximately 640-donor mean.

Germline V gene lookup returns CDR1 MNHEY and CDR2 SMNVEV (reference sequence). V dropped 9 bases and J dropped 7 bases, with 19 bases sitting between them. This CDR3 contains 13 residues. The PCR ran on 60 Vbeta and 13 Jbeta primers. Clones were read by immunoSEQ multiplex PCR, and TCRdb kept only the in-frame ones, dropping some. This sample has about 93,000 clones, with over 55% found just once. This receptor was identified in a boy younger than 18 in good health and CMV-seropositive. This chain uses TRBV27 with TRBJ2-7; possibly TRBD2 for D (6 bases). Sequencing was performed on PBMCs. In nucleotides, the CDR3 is TGTGCCAGTCGTAGAGGGGAGGTCGGAGAGCAGTACTTC. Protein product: CASRRGEVGEQYF.